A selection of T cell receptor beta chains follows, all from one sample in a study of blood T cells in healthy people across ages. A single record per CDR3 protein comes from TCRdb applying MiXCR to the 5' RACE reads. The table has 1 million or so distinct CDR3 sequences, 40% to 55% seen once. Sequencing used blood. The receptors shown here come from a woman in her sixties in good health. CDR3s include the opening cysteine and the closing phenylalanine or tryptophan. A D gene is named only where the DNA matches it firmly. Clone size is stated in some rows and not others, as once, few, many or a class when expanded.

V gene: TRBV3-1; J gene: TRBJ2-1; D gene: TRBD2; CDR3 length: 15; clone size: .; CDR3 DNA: TGTGCCAGCAGCCAAGATCTCCTAGCGGGAAATGAGCAGTTCTTC; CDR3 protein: CASSQDLLAGNEQFF
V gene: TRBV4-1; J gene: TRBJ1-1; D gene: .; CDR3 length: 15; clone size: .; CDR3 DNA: TGCGCCAGCAGCCAAGATTACAGGGCCAACACTGAAGCTTTCTTT; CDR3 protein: CASSQDYRANTEAFF
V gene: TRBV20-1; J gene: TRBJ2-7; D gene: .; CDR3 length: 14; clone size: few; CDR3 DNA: TGCAGTGCTAGAGATGTAGGCCGGTTCTACGAGCAGTACTTC; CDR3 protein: CSARDVGRFYEQYF
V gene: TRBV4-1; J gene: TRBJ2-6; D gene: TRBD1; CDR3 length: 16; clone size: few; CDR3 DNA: TGCGCCAGCAGCCAAGAAACAGGGGCTGGGGCCAACGTCCTGACTTTC; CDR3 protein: CASSQETGAGANVLTF
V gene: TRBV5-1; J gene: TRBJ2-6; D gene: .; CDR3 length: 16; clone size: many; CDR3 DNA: TGCGCCAGCAGCTTGGGGAGGGACTCTGGGGCCAACGTCCTGACTTTC; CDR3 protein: CASSLGRDSGANVLTF
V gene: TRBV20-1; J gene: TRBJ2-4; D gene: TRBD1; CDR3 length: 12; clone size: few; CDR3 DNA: TGCAGTGCTAGGGGACAGGCCTACATTCAGTACTTC; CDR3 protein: CSARGQAYIQYF
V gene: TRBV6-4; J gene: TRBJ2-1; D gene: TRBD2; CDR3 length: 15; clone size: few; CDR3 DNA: TGTGCCAGCTCTATAGCGGGAGCGGGCTACAATGAGCAGTTCTTC; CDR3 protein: CASSIAGAGYNEQFF
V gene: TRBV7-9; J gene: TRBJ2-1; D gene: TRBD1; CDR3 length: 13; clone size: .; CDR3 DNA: TGTGCCAGTCGGGACAGGGACACCTACGAGCAGTTCTTC; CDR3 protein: CASRDRDTYEQFF
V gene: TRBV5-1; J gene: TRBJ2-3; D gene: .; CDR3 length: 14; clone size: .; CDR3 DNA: TGCGCCAGCAGGTTATATAGCGGCACAGATACGCAGTATTTT; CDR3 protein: CASRLYSGTDTQYF
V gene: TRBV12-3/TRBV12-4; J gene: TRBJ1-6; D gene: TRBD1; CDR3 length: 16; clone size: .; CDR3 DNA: TGTGCCAGCAGTTTCGACGTGGACAGGGGAGGTTCACCCCTCCACTTT; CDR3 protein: CASSFDVDRGGSPLHF
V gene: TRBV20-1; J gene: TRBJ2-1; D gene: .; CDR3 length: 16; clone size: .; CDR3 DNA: TGCAGTGCTAGGCCCGAGGCCCGAAGCTCCTACAATGAGCAGTTCTTC; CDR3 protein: CSARPEARSSYNEQFF
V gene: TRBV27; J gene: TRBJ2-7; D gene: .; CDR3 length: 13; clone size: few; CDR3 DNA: TGTGCCAGCAGACAGGGCTACCTCTACGAGCAGTACTTC; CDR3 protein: CASRQGYLYEQYF
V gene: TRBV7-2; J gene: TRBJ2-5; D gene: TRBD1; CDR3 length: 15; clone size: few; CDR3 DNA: TGTGCCAGCAGCCCTGACAGGGGGCAACGAGAGACCCAGTACTTC; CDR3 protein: CASSPDRGQRETQYF
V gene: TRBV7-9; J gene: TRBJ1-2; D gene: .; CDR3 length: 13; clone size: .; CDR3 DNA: TGTGCCAGCAGCTTAGGGGGTCGGTATGGCTACACCTTC; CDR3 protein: CASSLGGRYGYTF
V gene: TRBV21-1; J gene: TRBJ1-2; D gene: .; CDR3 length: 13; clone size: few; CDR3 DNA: TGTGCCAGCAGCCAGGGGAGGGTCTATGGCTACACCTTC; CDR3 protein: CASSQGRVYGYTF
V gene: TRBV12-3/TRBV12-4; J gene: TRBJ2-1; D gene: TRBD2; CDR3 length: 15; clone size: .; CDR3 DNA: TGTGCCAGCAGTCTGACTAGCGGGAGAGGAAATGAGCAGTTCTTC; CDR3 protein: CASSLTSGRGNEQFF
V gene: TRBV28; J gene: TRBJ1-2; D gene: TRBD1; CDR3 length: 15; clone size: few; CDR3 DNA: TGTGCCAGCAGGTCGGGACAGAGGACTAACTATGGCTACACCTTC; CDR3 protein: CASRSGQRTNYGYTF
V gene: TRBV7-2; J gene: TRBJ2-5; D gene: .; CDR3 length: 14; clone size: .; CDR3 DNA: TGTGCCAGCAGCACAGGGTTCTACCAAGAGACCCAGTACTTC; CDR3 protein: CASSTGFYQETQYF
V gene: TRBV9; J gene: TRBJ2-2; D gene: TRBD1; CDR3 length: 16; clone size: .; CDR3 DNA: TGTGCCAGCAGCGGGAGACAGGGGAAGGACACCGGGGAGCTGTTTTTT; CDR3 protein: CASSGRQGKDTGELFF
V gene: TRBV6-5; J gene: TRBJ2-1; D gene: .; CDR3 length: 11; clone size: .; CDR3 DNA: TGTGCCAGCAGTTACAGGCGGGAGCAGTTCTTC; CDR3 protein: CASSYRREQFF
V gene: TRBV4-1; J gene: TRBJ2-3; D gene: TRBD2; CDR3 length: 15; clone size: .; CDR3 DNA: TGCGCCGGCAGCCACCCGACTAGCGGCACAGATACGCAGTATTTT; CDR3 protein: CAGSHPTSGTDTQYF
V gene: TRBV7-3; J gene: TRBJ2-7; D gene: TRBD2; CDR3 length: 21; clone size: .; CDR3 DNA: TGTGCCAGCAGCTCCCGAGACCATAGCGGGAGTCATGGGACCAACCTCTACGAGCAGTACTTC; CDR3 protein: CASSSRDHSGSHGTNLYEQYF
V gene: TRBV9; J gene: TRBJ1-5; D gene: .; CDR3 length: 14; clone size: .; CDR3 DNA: TGTGCCAGCAGCCTAGCGGCCGGGGACCAGCCCCAGCATTTT; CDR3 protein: CASSLAAGDQPQHF
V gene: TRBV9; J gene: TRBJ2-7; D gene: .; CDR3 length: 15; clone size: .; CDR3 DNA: TGTGCCAGCAGCGCAACCCCGGGGGATTCCTACGAGCAGTACTTC; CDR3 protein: CASSATPGDSYEQYF
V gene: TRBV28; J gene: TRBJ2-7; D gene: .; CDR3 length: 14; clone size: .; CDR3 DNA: TGTGCCAGCAATTCTCAGCTTTTACCCTACGAGCAGTACTTC; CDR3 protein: CASNSQLLPYEQYF
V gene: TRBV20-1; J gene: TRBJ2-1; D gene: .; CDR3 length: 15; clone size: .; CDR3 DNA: TGCAGTGCTAGAGAGTGGACAGTGGTCTACAATGAGCAGTTCTTC; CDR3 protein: CSAREWTVVYNEQFF
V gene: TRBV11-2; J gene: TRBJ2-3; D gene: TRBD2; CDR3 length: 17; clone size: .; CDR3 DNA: TGTGCCAGCAGCTTAGATCCCCCCCAGGGAGGGGCAGATACGCAGTATTTT; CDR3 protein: CASSLDPPQGGADTQYF
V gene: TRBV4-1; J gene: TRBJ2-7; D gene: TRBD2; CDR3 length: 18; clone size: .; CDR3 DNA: TGCGCCAGCAGCCAAATTGGACTAGCGGGAGACCAATACAATGAGCAGTACTTC; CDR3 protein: CASSQIGLAGDQYNEQYF
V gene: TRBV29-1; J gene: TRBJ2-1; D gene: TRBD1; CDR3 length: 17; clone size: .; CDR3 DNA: TGCAGCGTGACAGGGCACCAATCTACAAGCCCCTACAATGAGCAGTTCTTC; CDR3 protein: CSVTGHQSTSPYNEQFF
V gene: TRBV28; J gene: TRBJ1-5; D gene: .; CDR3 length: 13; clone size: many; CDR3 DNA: TGTGCCAGCAGCTTATCTGGTGATCAGCCCCAGCATTTT; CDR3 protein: CASSLSGDQPQHF
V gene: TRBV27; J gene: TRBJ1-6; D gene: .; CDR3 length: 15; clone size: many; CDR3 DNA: TGTGCCAGCAGTCCCCGGACAACCTATAATTCACCCCTCCACTTT; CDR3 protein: CASSPRTTYNSPLHF
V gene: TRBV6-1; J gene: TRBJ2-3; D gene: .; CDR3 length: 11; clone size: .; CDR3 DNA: TGTGCCAGCATGGGGTACGATACGCAGTATTTT; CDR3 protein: CASMGYDTQYF
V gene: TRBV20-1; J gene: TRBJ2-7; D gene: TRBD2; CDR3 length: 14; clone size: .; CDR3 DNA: TGCAGTGCAGACGCTCTAGCGGGCTCCTACGAGCAGTACTTC; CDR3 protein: CSADALAGSYEQYF
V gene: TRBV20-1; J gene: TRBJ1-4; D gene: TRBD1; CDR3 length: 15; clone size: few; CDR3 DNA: TGCAGTGCTAGAGATAAGGGCAGGGGGGATGAAAAACTGTTTTTT; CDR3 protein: CSARDKGRGDEKLFF
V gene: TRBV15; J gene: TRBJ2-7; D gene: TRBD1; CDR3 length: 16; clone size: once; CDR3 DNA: TGTGCCACCAGCAGAGTGATAGGACAGGGGGCTAACGAGCAGTACTTC; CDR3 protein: CATSRVIGQGANEQYF
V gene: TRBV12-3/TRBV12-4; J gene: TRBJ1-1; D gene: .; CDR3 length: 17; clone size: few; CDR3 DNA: TGTGCCAGCAGCACCATGCCTCCGGGGCTCATGAACACTGAAGCTTTCTTT; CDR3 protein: CASSTMPPGLMNTEAFF
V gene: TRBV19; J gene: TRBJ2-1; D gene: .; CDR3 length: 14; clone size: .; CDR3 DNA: TGTGCCAGTAGTAAGACTAGGCAGAGCAGGGGGCAGTTCTTC; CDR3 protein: CASSKTRQSRGQFF
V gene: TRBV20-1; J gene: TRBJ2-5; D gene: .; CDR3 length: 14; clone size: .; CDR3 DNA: TGCAGTGCTAGAGATTTAGGCTATCAAGAGACCCAGTACTTC; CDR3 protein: CSARDLGYQETQYF
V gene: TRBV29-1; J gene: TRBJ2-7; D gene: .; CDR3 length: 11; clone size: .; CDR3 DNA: TGCAGCGTTGAGAGACAGAACGAGCAGTACTTC; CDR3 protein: CSVERQNEQYF
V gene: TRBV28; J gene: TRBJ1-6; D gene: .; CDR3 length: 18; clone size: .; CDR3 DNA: TGTGCCAGCAGCGGGGTGGGGGCCGGGACAAGAGATAATTCACCCCTCCACTTT; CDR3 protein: CASSGVGAGTRDNSPLHF
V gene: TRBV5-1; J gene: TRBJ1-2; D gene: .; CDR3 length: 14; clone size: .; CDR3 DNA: TGCGCCAGCAGCTTGGACGCACTTAACTATAGCTACACCTTC; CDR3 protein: CASSLDALNYSYTF
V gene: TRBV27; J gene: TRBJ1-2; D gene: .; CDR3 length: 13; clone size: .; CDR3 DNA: TGTGCCAGCAGTTTATCCATCTTCTTGGGCTACACCTTC; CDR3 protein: CASSLSIFLGYTF